The next 11 T cell receptor beta chains were all read from a single sample in a study of OX40 agonist ivuxolimab in advanced cancers. Libraries were built with the immunoSEQ multiplex PCR assay. This is the immuneACCESS table as TCRdb keeps it, with only in-frame sequences that have V and J called. A part of the clones is gone; compared with another copy, unresolved V genes explain less than half, and the rest is unexplained. The sample has around 79,000 clones on record, 88% of them singletons. The ten largest clonotypes hold around 4.1% of the sample. The input for sequencing was CD4+ or CD8+ T cells sorted from blood, taken in a trial of the OX40 agonist ivuxolimab. Every receptor here comes from an adult with an advanced solid tumor such as melanoma, head and neck, liver or kidney cancer.

The chain combines TRBV28 with TRBJ2-5; D may match TRBD1 or TRBD2 (6 bases each). The CDR3 loop spans 14 amino acids. V lost 4 bases and J lost 5, with 14 bases in between. The germline CDR1 and CDR2 sequences are MDHEN and SYDVKM. CDR3 amino acids: CASSSSGDRETQYF. The DNA for the CDR3 is TGTGCCAGCAGTTCCTCGGGAGACAGGGAGACCCAGTACTTC.

The rearrangement joins TRBV4-1 to TRBJ2-3, with a weak D call TRBD1 (5 bases). Trimming removed 1 base from V and 4 bases from J, with 12 bases in between. Looked up from germline, CDR1 is MGHRA and CDR2 is YSYEKL. The CDR3 consists of 15 residues. In nucleotides, the CDR3 is TGCGCCAGCAGCCAAGCAGGGAATGGGGCAGATACGCAGTATTTT. Its protein product is CASSQAGNGADTQYF.

This sequence joins TRBV5-1 and TRBJ2-1; D is perhaps TRBD2 (5 bases). Germline V gene lookup returns CDR1 SGHRS and CDR2 YFSETQ. This CDR3 has 16 amino acids. V lost 4 bases and J 0 bases, leaving 14 bases between the germline ends. The CDR3 sequence is CASSDPRDSSYNEQFF. For the CDR3, the DNA is TGCGCCAGCAGCGACCCCCGGGATAGCTCCTACAATGAGCAGTTCTTC.

This chain connects TRBV5-4 to TRBJ1-1; a possible D gene is TRBD1 (6 bases). The CDR3 covers 17 residues. Germline V gives CDR1 SGHNT, CDR2 YYREEE (reference sequence). Trimming left V 0 bases short and J 0 bases short, with 15 bases between. In DNA form, the CDR3 reads TGTGCCAGCAGCTTGGTGATGACAGGCGACATGAACACTGAAGCTTTCTTT. Translating it yields CASSLVMTGDMNTEAFF.

CDR3 loop: CASRSPGVLGEQYF. In DNA form, the CDR3 reads TGTGCCAGCAGATCACCAGGGGTGTTGGGCGAGCAGTACTTC. The chain links TRBV6-1 to TRBJ2-7; possible D gene TRBD1, 6 bases. Trimming took off 6 bases at V and 6 bases at J, with 18 bases between the two ends. Per the germline V gene, CDR1 is MNHNS and CDR2 is SASEGT. This CDR3 is built from 14 residues.

The chain couples TRBV5-1 to TRBJ2-2; 10 positions match TRBD2. V lost 4 bases and J lost 7; bases outside the gene matches: 10. The CDR3 contains 16 residues. The germline gives CDR1 SGHRS, CDR2 YFSETQ. For the CDR3, the DNA is TGCGCCAGCAGCCAACCTAGCGGGAGTGTTTTCGGGGAGCTGTTTTTT. Its translation: CASSQPSGSVFGELFF. Together with reference TRBV5-1 and TRBJ2-2, the CDR3 gives the full variable domain: KAGVTQTPRYLIKTRGQQVTLSCSPISGHRSVSWYQQTPGQGLQFLFEYFSETQRNKGNFPGRFSGRQFSNSRSEMNVSTLELGDSALYLCASSQPSGSVFGELFFGEGSRLTVL.

The chain has TRBV18 and TRBJ2-3; 8 nucleotides line up with TRBD1. Germline-derived CDR1 and CDR2 are KGHSH and LQKENI. Trimming removed 3 bases from V and 3 bases from J; junction bases left unmatched: 5. This CDR3 has 15 residues. As DNA, the CDR3 is TGTGCCAGCTCACCCCAGGGGGCGCGGACAGATACGCAGTATTTT. This sequence encodes CASSPQGARTDTQYF.

The table lists this clone with a count of one. This chain connects TRBV6-5 to TRBJ1-3, with 7 bases that match TRBD1. CDR1 and CDR2 (germline): MNHEY, SVGAGI. The CDR3 is 16 amino acids. V was pared by 4 bases and J by 4 bases, with 10 bases of the junction left unmatched. CDR3 nucleotide sequence: TGTGCCAGCAGTTTAGGACAGGCCTCAGGAGGAAACACCATATATTTT. Its protein product is CASSLGQASGGNTIYF.

The CDR3 DNA reads as TGTGCCAGCAGCGCGTCCAGGCGGGAGACAGATACGCAGTATTTT. Its protein is CASSASRRETDTQYF. This rearrangement joins TRBV9 to TRBJ2-3; 7 bases match TRBD2. V trimming: 3 bases; J trimming: 3 bases; junction bases outside the gene matches: 7. The CDR3 totals 15 residues. CDR1 SGDLS and CDR2 YYNGEE come from the germline V gene.

This chain links TRBV28 with TRBJ2-5, with D maybe TRBD1 (5 bases). The CDR3 extends over 15 amino acids. V was shortened by 4 bases and J by 5 bases, with 17 bases between the two germline ends. CDR1 is MDHEN, CDR2 SYDVKM, per germline. CDR3 DNA sequence: TGTGCCAGCAGTTCTTTGACAGACCCGTCGGAGACCCAGTACTTC. Amino acid sequence: CASSSLTDPSETQYF.

The chain recombines TRBV28 with TRBJ2-1; D not certain. Trimming removed 7 bases from V and 7 bases from J, with 11 bases in between. Germline lookup yields CDR1 MDHEN and CDR2 SYDVKM. The CDR3 sequence is 12 residues long. CDR3 in DNA: TGTGCCAGCATTAACCCGAGGAATGAGCAGTTCTTC. This translates into CASINPRNEQFF. Using reference TRBV28 and TRBJ2-1 for the parts outside the CDR3, the full variable domain is DVKVTQSSRYLVKRTGEKVFLECVQDMDHENMFWYRQDPGLGLRLIYFSYDVKMKEKGDIPEGYSVSREKKERFSLILESASTNQTSMYLCASINPRNEQFFGPGTRLTVL.